Presented here are 18 T cell receptor beta chains from one specimen sequenced in a study of blood T cell repertoires in COVID-19. Assay used: immunoSEQ multiplex PCR; TCRdb lists only in-frame clones, some missing. The table shows around 100,000 clones, with approximately 86% occurring only once. The sequencing input was peripheral blood. The origin of the receptors is a man in his forties or fifties with active or convalescent COVID-19.

The V call is TRBV30, the J call TRBJ1-3; D gene ambiguous. This CDR3 region has 13 residues. V lost 3 bases to trimming and J lost 3 bases, with 9 bases between them. CDR1 and CDR2 from the germline V gene are GTSNPN and SVGIG (reference sequence). CDR3 region: CAWSGQVGNTIYF. CDR3 bases: TGTGCCTGGAGCGGTCAGGTTGGAAACACCATATATTTT.

The gene calls are TRBV7-9 and TRBJ2-5; 7 bases match TRBD1. The CDR3 loop spans 14 amino acids. Trimming removed 4 bases from V and 1 base from J; junction bases left unmatched: 3. Germline-derived CDR1 and CDR2 are SEHNR and FQNEAQ (reference sequence). The CDR3 DNA reads TGTGCCAGCAGCTACCGACAGGGCCAAGAGACCCAGTACTTC. Translation: CASSYRQGQETQYF. The full variable domain, with the rest looked up from reference TRBV7-9 and TRBJ2-5, is DTGVSQNPRHKITKRGQNVTFRCDPISEHNRLYWYRQTLGQGPEFLTYFQNEAQLEKSRLLSDRFSAERPKGSFSTLEIQRTEQGDSAMYLCASSYRQGQETQYFGPGTRLLVL.

The chain combines TRBV30 with TRBJ1-6; D might be TRBD1 (5 bases). V lost 1 base and J 15 bases, leaving 13 bases between the germline ends. There are 12 residues in the CDR3. The germline CDR1 and CDR2 sequences are GTSNPN and SVGIG (reference sequence). CDR3 in DNA: TGTGCCTGGAGTGCCGGGACTTCAATCCTCCACTTT. Its translation: CAWSAGTSILHF.

This sequence joins TRBV5-6 and TRBJ2-7; D is perhaps TRBD1 (5 bases). Trimming stripped 0 bases from V and 5 bases from J, with 9 bases between. The CDR3 covers 13 residues. Germline V lookup: CDR1 SGHDT, CDR2 YYEEEE. CDR3 nucleotides: TGTGCCAGCAGCTTGGTATCAGGGAACGAGCAGTACTTC. Translated, it gives CASSLVSGNEQYF. The full variable domain, its missing parts supplied by reference TRBV5-6 and TRBJ2-7, is DAGVTQSPTHLIKTRGQQVTLRCSPKSGHDTVSWYQQALGQGPQFIFQYYEEEERQRGNFPDRFSGHQFPNYSSELNVNALLLGDSALYLCASSLVSGNEQYFGPGTRLTVT.

The chain carries TRBV19 and TRBJ2-5; 7 bases agree with TRBD2. CDR1 LNHDA and CDR2 SQIVND come from the germline V gene (reference sequence). This CDR3 is built from 14 residues. The ends lost 2 bases at V and 5 bases at J; junction bases unmatched: 5. The CDR3: CASSIQAGSETQYF. The CDR3 DNA sequence: TGTGCCAGTAGTATACAAGCGGGGTCGGAGACCCAGTACTTC.

V usage is TRBV7-6 and J usage is TRBJ1-2; TRBD1 is a possible D gene (6 bases). Deletions cut 5 bases from V and 4 bases from J, with 11 bases between. Germline CDR1 SGHVS, CDR2 FNYEAQ. The CDR3 loop spans 13 amino acids. CDR3 in DNA: TGTGCCAGCAGCCTGGACAGCTTCTATGGCTACACCTTC. Protein: CASSLDSFYGYTF.

V is TRBV19 and J is TRBJ2-2, with TRBD2 identical over 8 bases. V lost 5 bases, J lost 5 bases, and 4 bases stayed unmatched. Germline V CDR1 and CDR2: LNHDA, SQIVND (reference sequence). The CDR3 covers 14 residues. The CDR3 coding sequence is TGTGCCAGTAGTCCACGGGGGGGAACCGGGGAGCTGTTTTTT. This codes for CASSPRGGTGELFF.

V gene TRBV7-9 combines with J gene TRBJ1-6; 8 positions match TRBD1. The CDR3 has 14 residues. CDR1 and CDR2 (germline): SEHNR, FQNEAQ (reference sequence). V dropped 5 bases and J dropped 7; count of bases not matched to a gene: 4. The CDR3 reads CASSQGARNSPLHF. DNA for the CDR3: TGTGCCAGCAGCCAGGGGGCGCGGAATTCACCCCTCCACTTT.

The genes are TRBV27 and TRBJ2-3; no firm D call. The CDR3 length is 14 residues. Germline CDR1 and CDR2: MNHEY and SMNVEV (reference sequence). Trimming pared 2 bases from V and 5 bases from J, leaving 11 bases between. CDR3 sequence reads: CASSLGQARDTQYF. The CDR3 DNA reads TGTGCCAGCAGTTTAGGGCAGGCCAGAGATACGCAGTATTTT.

The V call is TRBV14, the J call TRBJ1-3; the match to TRBD1 covers 7 bases. Germline V lookup: CDR1 SGHDN, CDR2 FVKESK. The CDR3 consists of 14 residues. Losses at the gene ends were 2 bases for V and 4 bases for J; bases not matched to a gene: 2. The CDR3 bases are TGTGCCAGCAGCCAACGGGACAGCGGAAACACCATATATTTT. It is translated as CASSQRDSGNTIYF.

CDR3 residues: CASSFGVAGYPTQYF. The CDR3 coding sequence is TGTGCCAGCAGCTTTGGGGTAGCGGGGTATCCAACCCAGTACTTC. This chain joins TRBV11-2 and TRBJ2-5; 8 nucleotides match TRBD2. The CDR3 loop spans 15 amino acids. Unmatched junction bases numbered 11, after V lost 3 bases and J lost 8 bases. The germline V gene encodes CDR1 SGHAT and CDR2 FQNNGV. Complete variable domain (other parts from reference TRBV11-2 and TRBJ2-5): EAGVAQSPRYKIIEKRQSVAFWCNPISGHATLYWYQQILGQGPKLLIQFQNNGVVDDSQLPKDRFSAERLKGVDSTLKIQPAKLEDSAVYLCASSFGVAGYPTQYFGPGTRLLVL.

This chain links TRBV19 with TRBJ1-2; D is unclear. Trimming removed 4 bases at V and 5 bases at J, with 8 bases between. Germline V gives CDR1 LNHDA, CDR2 SQIVND (reference sequence). This CDR3 comprises 12 residues. The CDR3 reads CASSSAAYGYTF. CDR3 sequence (DNA): TGTGCCAGTAGTAGCGCTGCGTATGGCTACACCTTC.

The V gene is TRBV3-1 (or the pseudogene TRBV3-2), the J gene TRBJ2-3, with TRBD2 matching 12 bases. CDR1 is LGHDT and CDR2 is YNNKEL in the germline V gene (reference sequence). This CDR3 contains 15 residues. V lost 7 bases and J lost 2; bases outside the gene matches: 4. CDR3 nucleotides: TGTGCCAGCACACTAGCGGGGGGACTCACAGATACGCAGTATTTT. Its translation is CASTLAGGLTDTQYF.

This clone was seen a handful of times. In DNA form, the CDR3 reads TGTGCCAGCAGCCCGACAGGCGCCACCGGGGAGCTGTTTTTT. Translated: CASSPTGATGELFF. V usage is TRBV7-9 and J usage is TRBJ2-2, with TRBD1 as a possible D gene (6 bases). CDR1 and CDR2 from the germline V gene are SEHNR and FQNEAQ (reference sequence). The length of the CDR3 is 14 residues. V was pared by 5 bases and J by 4 bases, with 11 bases between.

Here the CDR3 DNA reads TGTGCCAGCACCTCGAACACCGGGGAGCTGTTTTTT. Its protein product is CASTSNTGELFF. The genes are TRBV6-5 and TRBJ2-2; D is uncertain. This CDR3 has 12 residues. The V end was cut by 7 bases, the J end by 0 bases, with 3 bases between. Germline CDR1 and CDR2: MNHEY and SVGAGI.

The rearrangement uses TRBV5-1 and TRBJ1-4; TRBD1 aligns across 10 bases. The CDR3 consists of 14 residues. Germline V gene sequence: CDR1 SGHRS, CDR2 YFSETQ. Trimming at V came to 5 bases and at J to 6 bases, leaving 4 bases not matched to a gene. This CDR3 is CASRRGTGDEKLFF. Written as DNA, the CDR3 is TGCGCCAGCAGGAGGGGGACAGGGGATGAAAAACTGTTTTTT.

The rearrangement uses TRBV4-2 and TRBJ1-5; 8 nucleotides align to TRBD1. Per the germline V gene, CDR1 is LGHNA and CDR2 is YNFKEQ. V lost 0 bases, J lost 6 bases, and 10 bases stayed unmatched. This CDR3 has 17 amino acids. The CDR3 DNA follows: TGTGCCAGCAGCCAAGATAGGGGGCAGGGGGCGGGTCAGCCCCAGCATTTT. Its translation is CASSQDRGQGAGQPQHF.

CDR3 residues: CASSVPGSAGELFF. DNA for the CDR3: TGTGCCAGCAGCGTTCCAGGGTCTGCCGGGGAGCTGTTTTTT. The chain joins TRBV7-2 to TRBJ2-2; a weak D match, TRBD1 (5 bases). Germline V gene data show CDR1 as SGHTA and CDR2 as FQGNSA. V was shortened by 5 bases and J by 6 bases, with 13 bases between the two germline ends. The CDR3 extends over 14 amino acids.